A selection of T cell receptor beta chains follows, all from one sample in a study of naive CD8 T cells in extremely preterm neonates. TCRdb's table, derived via immunoSEQ multiplex PCR, lists solely in-frame clones and lacks some. The sample contains about 7,100 clones, 95% to 98% of which appear only once. What was sequenced was naive CD8+ T cells from blood. These TCRs come from a human donor in good health. Each CDR3 is given with its conserved first and last residue. A D gene is named only where the DNA matches it firmly. A clone size is listed for some rows: how often the clone was seen (once, few, many), or a class if it is expanded.

TRBV27,TRBD2,TRBJ2-1,.,CASSFSGSSYNEQFF,TGTGCCAGCAGTTTTAGCGGGAGCTCCTACAATGAGCAGTTCTTC
TRBV25-1,.,TRBJ2-7,.,CASSARGHEQYF,TGTGCCAGCAGTGCCAGGGGACACGAGCAGTACTTC
TRBV11-2,TRBD2,TRBJ2-1,.,CASTLPYSGEGWNEQFF,TGTGCCAGCACCCTACCTTATTCTGGGGAGGGGTGGAATGAGCAGTTCTTC
TRBV29-1,.,TRBJ2-7,.,CSVEDPGSEQYF,TGCAGCGTTGAAGATCCGGGTTCCGAGCAGTACTTC
TRBV4-1,TRBD2,TRBJ2-7,.,CASSQEALAGPYEQYF,TGCGCCAGCAGCCAAGAAGCACTAGCGGGCCCCTACGAGCAGTACTTC
TRBV1,.,TRBJ2-5,.,CTSSFSPYGGSGDTQYF,TGCACCAGCAGTTTTTCTCCCTATGGCGGGAGTGGGGATACCCAGTACTTC
TRBV4-1,.,TRBJ1-1,.,CASSQERAENTEAFF,TGCGCCAGCAGCCAAGAGAGGGCGGAGAACACTGAAGCTTTCTTT
TRBV7-2,TRBD2,TRBJ2-3,once,CASSLWLAGPTDTQYF,TGTGCCAGCAGCCTCTGGCTAGCGGGTCCCACAGATACGCAGTATTTT
TRBV7-2,.,TRBJ1-2,.,CASSLAEGYTF,TGTGCCAGCAGCTTAGCGGAGGGCTACACCTTC
TRBV5-1,.,TRBJ2-7,.,CASRGQYEQYF,TGCGCCAGCAGGGGACAATACGAGCAGTACTTC
TRBV7-9,.,TRBJ1-1,.,CASSSVEAFF,TGTGCCAGCAGCTCCGTTGAAGCTTTCTTT
TRBV28,.,TRBJ1-1,.,CASSLWRTEAFF,TGTGCCAGCAGTTTATGGCGTACTGAAGCTTTCTTT
TRBV6-1,TRBD2,TRBJ2-1,.,CASSALAGGEGEQFF,TGTGCCAGCAGTGCACTAGCGGGAGGAGAGGGGGAGCAGTTCTTC
TRBV6-1,.,TRBJ1-5,.,CASSEAVRGQPQHF,TGTGCCAGCAGTGAAGCCGTACGAGGTCAGCCCCAGCATTTT
TRBV5-3,TRBD2,TRBJ2-3,.,CARSFIVGLGTDTQYF,TGTGCCAGAAGCTTCATCGTGGGACTAGGCACAGATACGCAGTATTTT
TRBV28,TRBD2,TRBJ2-1,.,CASTPGTSGIDEQFF,TGTGCCAGCACCCCAGGGACTAGCGGGATTGATGAGCAGTTCTTC
TRBV27,TRBD2,TRBJ2-1,.,CASSLQTSGFYNEQFF,TGTGCCAGCAGTTTACAGACTAGCGGGTTCTACAATGAGCAGTTCTTC